These 4 T cell receptor beta chains originate from one sample sequenced in a study of shared clonotypes between healthy human individuals. The method was immunoSEQ multiplex PCR; TCRdb's version includes in-frame clones alone and lacks a portion of them. The table records some 1.5 million clones, roughly 98% of them present only once. Source material: naive CD4+ T cells sorted from blood. Regarding subset: CD45RA+ positively selected. The receptors were gathered from a young man in good health.

V gene TRBV6-1 combines with J gene TRBJ1-3; D gene ambiguous. Trimming left V 2 bases short and J 0 bases short, with 11 bases between. Germline lookup yields CDR1 MNHNS and CDR2 SASEGT. This CDR3 has 16 residues. Here the CDR3 reads CASSETGVYSGNTIYF. Written as DNA, the CDR3 is TGTGCCAGCAGTGAAACGGGTGTTTACTCTGGAAACACCATATATTTT.

J is TRBJ1-1 and V is TRBV7-9, with a weak D call TRBD1 (6 bases). The germline V gene has CDR1 SEHNR and CDR2 FQNEAQ (reference sequence). The V and J ends lost 2 bases and 5 bases respectively, with 27 bases between them. This CDR3 region has 19 residues. CDR3 sequence reads: CASSLKLQSWGRMGTEAFF. The CDR3, as DNA: TGTGCCAGCAGCTTAAAACTCCAATCGTGGGGGCGAATGGGGACTGAAGCTTTCTTT.

The V and J genes are TRBV18 and TRBJ1-1, with D perhaps matching TRBD1 (5 bases). This CDR3 has 14 residues. Between the trimmed V and J ends, which lost 1 base and 3 bases, there was a span of 9 bases. Germline CDR1 reads KGHSH; CDR2 reads LQKENI. The CDR3 protein is CASSPLPGHTEAFF. Written as DNA, the CDR3 is TGTGCCAGCTCACCACTGCCGGGACACACTGAAGCTTTCTTT.

V usage is TRBV11-2 and J usage is TRBJ2-5; D unclear. This CDR3 spans 13 amino acids. Germline lookup yields CDR1 SGHAT and CDR2 FQNNGV. V was cut by 3 bases and J by 0 bases, with 5 bases left in between. CDR3 amino acids: CASSLQHQETQYF. The CDR3 nucleotides read TGTGCCAGCAGCTTGCAGCACCAAGAGACCCAGTACTTC.